What follows are 29 T cell receptor beta chains derived from one specimen sequenced in a study of blood T cell repertoires in COVID-19. The repertoire was sequenced with immunoSEQ multiplex PCR; TCRdb's copy has only in-frame clones and lacks some. Seen here are about 200,000 clones, approximately 85% observed once, and the top ten hold approximately 5.1%. Material for sequencing was peripheral blood. Every receptor here comes from a woman in her seventies with active or convalescent COVID-19.

The chain employs TRBV7-9 and TRBJ2-7; D might be TRBD1 (6 bases). Looked up from germline, CDR1 is SEHNR and CDR2 is FQNEAQ (reference sequence). CDR3 length: 14 amino acids. Trimming stripped 2 bases from V and 1 base from J, with 9 bases between. The CDR3 loop reads CASSLTQGSYEQYF. In DNA, the CDR3 is TGTGCCAGCAGCTTAACACAGGGTTCCTACGAGCAGTACTTC.

The chain carries TRBV5-1 and TRBJ2-5; D may be TRBD2 (5 bases). The V end was cut by 0 bases, the J end by 4 bases, with 10 bases between. Germline V gene lookup returns CDR1 SGHRS and CDR2 YFSETQ. CDR3 size: 14 residues. This CDR3 reads CASSLVVEGETQYF. CDR3 coding DNA: TGCGCCAGCAGCTTGGTGGTAGAGGGAGAGACCCAGTACTTC.

This chain connects TRBV2 to TRBJ2-1; possibly TRBD1 for D (5 bases). Per germline, CDR1 SNHLY and CDR2 FYNNEI. The CDR3 spans 12 residues. Trimming removed 4 bases from V and 12 bases from J, with 13 bases in between. The CDR3 DNA reads TGTGCCAGCAGTGTATTGTGGGGCCGGCAGTTCTTC. This encodes CASSVLWGRQFF.

The V call is TRBV29-1, the J call TRBJ2-2; TRBD1 matches at 7 bases. Germline lookup yields CDR1 SQVTM and CDR2 ANQGSEA. The CDR3 loop spans 13 amino acids. V shed 7 bases, J shed 6 bases, and the junction held 8 bases outside the gene matches. Here the CDR3 DNA reads TGCAGCGCAACGACAGGGACGTCCGGGGAGCTGTTTTTT. It translates to CSATTGTSGELFF.

This chain uses TRBV18 with TRBJ2-5; D remains ambiguous. V was pared by 4 bases and J by 3 bases, with 6 bases between. From germline, CDR1 is KGHSH and CDR2 LQKENI. The CDR3 has 12 amino acids. The CDR3 nucleotides are TGTGCCAGCTCACTTTCTGAAGAGACCCAGTACTTC. Encoded protein: CASSLSEETQYF. Full variable domain (outside the CDR3, taken from reference TRBV18 and TRBJ2-5): NAGVMQNPRHLVRRRGQEARLRCSPMKGHSHVYWYRQLPEEGLKFMVYLQKENIIDESGMPKERFSAEFPKEGPSILRIQQVVRGDSAAYFCASSLSEETQYFGPGTRLLVL.

The chain is built from TRBV6-1 and TRBJ2-5, with D possibly matching TRBD2 (5 bases). From germline, CDR1 is MNHNS and CDR2 SASEGT. The CDR3 is 17 amino acids. V shed 2 bases and J shed 5 bases, with 21 bases lying between them. The CDR3: CASSERFWGDGGETQYF. CDR3 sequence (DNA): TGTGCCAGCAGTGAAAGGTTCTGGGGAGACGGCGGGGAGACCCAGTACTTC.

The chain joins TRBV2 to TRBJ2-1, with 10 positions matching TRBD2. V gave up 6 bases and J gave up 8 bases; unmatched junction bases: 7. Germline V CDR1 and CDR2: SNHLY, FYNNEI. This CDR3 is 14 amino acids long. CDR3 residues: CASSSRLAGDEQFF. For the CDR3, the DNA is TGTGCCAGCAGCAGTAGGCTAGCGGGAGATGAGCAGTTCTTC.

The chain joins TRBV7-9 to TRBJ2-3; 9 bases line up with TRBD1. CDR1 and CDR2 from the germline V gene are SEHNR and FQNEAQ (reference sequence). The V and J ends lost 5 bases and 2 bases, in that order; junction bases with no gene match: 5. This CDR3 has 15 residues. The CDR3 sequence is CASSLQGAVTDTQYF. The CDR3, as DNA: TGTGCCAGCAGCCTACAGGGGGCTGTCACAGATACGCAGTATTTT.

The V and J genes are TRBV25-1 and TRBJ2-2, with 10 bases matching TRBD2. The J segment lost 2 bases and the V segment lost 8 bases, leaving 5 bases of the junction unmatched. Germline V CDR1 and CDR2: MGHDK, SYGVNS. The CDR3 is 15 residues long. As DNA, the CDR3 is TGTGCCAGCCGTGGACTAGCGGTAAACACCGGGGAGCTGTTTTTT. Protein sequence: CASRGLAVNTGELFF.

The rearrangement uses TRBV28 and TRBJ2-7, with 7 bases fitting TRBD2. Trimming took 4 bases from V and 3 from J; bases not matched to a gene: 12. CDR3 length equals 16 residues. Germline lookup yields CDR1 MDHEN and CDR2 SYDVKM. The CDR3 DNA sequence: TGTGCCAGCAGTTACCTCTTTGGGGGGGAGAACTACGAGCAGTACTTC. Protein: CASSYLFGGENYEQYF.

The chain links TRBV24-1 to TRBJ1-1; 8 bases match TRBD1. From germline, CDR1 is KGHDR and CDR2 SFDVKD. V dropped 3 bases and J dropped 10; count of bases not matched to a gene: 9. The CDR3 runs 14 residues. CDR3 DNA: TGTGCCACCAGTGATCCTCCGGGACAGGAGGGAGCTTTCTTT. Its protein is CATSDPPGQEGAFF.

This chain links TRBV28 with TRBJ2-2; 11 bases are shared with TRBD2. The V and J ends lost 4 bases and 7 bases, in that order; junction bases with no gene match: 2. The CDR3 runs to 14 residues. The germline gives CDR1 MDHEN, CDR2 SYDVKM. In DNA, the CDR3 is TGTGCCAGCAGTTCTAGCGGGAGGCACGGGGAGCTGTTTTTT. This codes for CASSSSGRHGELFF. The entire variable domain, with the rest obtained from reference TRBV28 and TRBJ2-2, is as follows: DVKVTQSSRYLVKRTGEKVFLECVQDMDHENMFWYRQDPGLGLRLIYFSYDVKMKEKGDIPEGYSVSREKKERFSLILESASTNQTSMYLCASSSSGRHGELFFGEGSRLTVL.

This clone came up once. The V call is TRBV4-1, the J call TRBJ2-7; D may be TRBD1 (6 bases). Trimming took off 0 bases at V and 3 bases at J, with 15 bases between the two ends. Germline V gene sequence: CDR1 MGHRA, CDR2 YSYEKL. There are 16 residues in the CDR3. In DNA, the CDR3 is TGCGCCAGCAGCCAAGAGAGGACAGCGGTTGGCTACGAGCAGTACTTC. As protein: CASSQERTAVGYEQYF.

This sequence joins TRBV6-4 and TRBJ1-6, with 7 bases aligning to TRBD1. This CDR3 has 17 amino acids. CDR1 is MRHNA, CDR2 SNTAGT, per germline. Trimming took 1 base from V and 0 from J; bases not matched to a gene: 3. The CDR3 DNA reads TGTGCCAGCAGTGACTGGGACAGTAGCTCCTATAATTCACCCCTCCACTTT. It translates to CASSDWDSSSYNSPLHF.

The CDR3 region is CASSPTSGSLYEQFF. The CDR3, as DNA: TGCGCCAGCAGCCCGACTAGCGGGAGCCTCTATGAGCAGTTCTTC. The V gene is TRBV5-1, the J gene TRBJ2-1, with 12 bases fitting TRBD2. This CDR3 is 15 amino acids long. Germline values: CDR1 SGHRS, CDR2 YFSETQ. Germline trimming cut 4 bases from V and 8 bases from J; bases unmatched to any gene: 7.

This clone came up a few times. The sample carries other DNA sequences with the same CDR3. J is TRBJ2-5 and V is TRBV5-1; D ambiguous. The CDR3 has 12 residues. V was clipped by 1 base and J by 5 bases, with 6 bases between them. CDR1 and CDR2 from the germline V gene are SGHRS and YFSETQ. The CDR3 bases are TGCGCCAGCAGCTTGCCCGAGGAGACCCAGTACTTC. Translated, it gives CASSLPEETQYF. Full variable domain (outside the CDR3, taken from reference TRBV5-1 and TRBJ2-5): KAGVTQTPRYLIKTRGQQVTLSCSPISGHRSVSWYQQTPGQGLQFLFEYFSETQRNKGNFPGRFSGRQFSNSRSEMNVSTLELGDSALYLCASSLPEETQYFGPGTRLLVL.

The V gene is TRBV5-1, the J gene TRBJ2-1, with 8 bases that match TRBD1. Germline-derived CDR1 and CDR2 are SGHRS and YFSETQ. CDR3 length equals 21 residues. V was clipped by 0 bases and J by 4 bases; unmatched bases: 21. The CDR3 DNA follows: TGCGCCAGCAGCTTGGAAGAGCTACGACAGGGGAGGAGAGGGGTTTACAATGAGCAGTTCTTC. The encoded protein is CASSLEELRQGRRGVYNEQFF.

J is TRBJ2-3 and V is TRBV5-1; D is perhaps TRBD2 (6 bases). Between the trimmed V and J ends, which lost 4 bases and 1 base, there was a span of 10 bases. Germline loops: CDR1 SGHRS, CDR2 YFSETQ. The CDR3 loop spans 14 amino acids. CDR3 sequence reads: CASSERLGTDTQYF. CDR3 sequence (DNA): TGCGCCAGCAGCGAACGACTAGGCACAGATACGCAGTATTTT.

The chain is built from TRBV6-6 and TRBJ2-7; D possibly corresponds to TRBD1 (5 bases). V shed 5 bases and J shed 1 base, with 6 bases lying between them. Germline V gene sequence: CDR1 MNHNY, CDR2 SVGAGI (reference sequence). The CDR3 has 12 residues. The CDR3 loop is CASSAGSYEQYF. CDR3 sequence (DNA): TGTGCCAGCAGTGCAGGGTCCTACGAGCAGTACTTC.

This chain connects TRBV18 to TRBJ2-6; TRBD1 is a possible D gene (5 bases). Germline V gene sequence: CDR1 KGHSH, CDR2 LQKENI. CDR3 size: 16 residues. V was clipped by 0 bases and J by 0 bases, with 6 bases between them. CDR3 bases: TGTGCCAGCTCACCACCCACAGGCTCTGGGGCCAACGTCCTGACTTTC. Encoded protein: CASSPPTGSGANVLTF. The full variable domain, with the rest looked up from reference TRBV18 and TRBJ2-6, is NAGVMQNPRHLVRRRGQEARLRCSPMKGHSHVYWYRQLPEEGLKFMVYLQKENIIDESGMPKERFSAEFPKEGPSILRIQQVVRGDSAAYFCASSPPTGSGANVLTFGAGSRLTVL.

V and J are TRBV9 and TRBJ2-7, with a tentative D call TRBD1 (5 bases). The CDR3 totals 19 residues. The germline V gene encodes CDR1 SGDLS and CDR2 YYNGEE. The germline V and J ends were trimmed by 0 bases and 2 bases, with 24 bases remaining between them. CDR3 in DNA: TGTGCCAGCAGCGTAGAAACTTGGGGCGTGGGGCAGGACCCCTACGAGCAGTACTTC. Translated, it gives CASSVETWGVGQDPYEQYF.

This rearrangement joins TRBV7-3 to TRBJ2-7; 12 bases agree with TRBD2. J was trimmed by 3 bases and V by 5 bases; bases with no gene match: 5. The CDR3 covers 15 residues. The germline V gene has CDR1 SGHTA and CDR2 FQGTGA. The CDR3 DNA follows: TGTGCCAGCAGCCCAAGGACTAGCGGGATCTACGAGCAGTACTTC. This codes for CASSPRTSGIYEQYF.

This clone was counted a single time. The CDR3 loop reads CASSFGTSADTQYF. Written as DNA, the CDR3 is TGTGCCAGCAGCTTCGGGACTAGCGCAGATACGCAGTATTTT. The V call is TRBV9, the J call TRBJ2-3; TRBD2 aligns across 10 bases. V was clipped by 4 bases and J by 4 bases; unmatched bases: 3. Germline loops: CDR1 SGDLS, CDR2 YYNGEE. The CDR3 runs 14 residues.

This clone was observed a single time. V is TRBV11-3 and J is TRBJ2-5; 9 nucleotides align to TRBD1. CDR1 is SGHNT and CDR2 is YENEEA in the germline V gene. The CDR3 has 15 residues. V trimming: 5 bases; J trimming: 5 bases; junction bases outside the gene matches: 9. CDR3 sequence: CASSKGQGKTETQYF. DNA of the CDR3: TGTGCCAGCAGCAAGGGACAGGGAAAAACCGAGACCCAGTACTTC.

The J gene is TRBJ2-3, the V gene TRBV2; 10 bases map to TRBD2. The germline CDR1 and CDR2 sequences are SNHLY and FYNNEI. This CDR3 has 16 amino acids. V was clipped by 7 bases and J by 2 bases; unmatched bases: 9. The CDR3 nucleotides are TGTGCCAGCATTATGGCTAGCGGGAGCCCCACAGATACGCAGTATTTT. Translation gives CASIMASGSPTDTQYF. Drawing the rest from reference TRBV2 and TRBJ2-3, the complete variable domain is EPEVTQTPSHQVTQMGQEVILRCVPISNHLYFYWYRQILGQKVEFLVSFYNNEISEKSEIFDDQFSVERPDGSNFTLKIRSTKLEDSAMYFCASIMASGSPTDTQYFGPGTRLTVL.

The V and J genes are TRBV5-1 and TRBJ2-5; no firm D call. Trimming took off 0 bases at V and 5 bases at J, with 14 bases between the two ends. This CDR3 region has 15 residues. CDR1 is SGHRS, CDR2 YFSETQ, per germline. The CDR3 nucleotides read TGCGCCAGCAGCTTGGGTCTAATAGCTGGGGAGACCCAGTACTTC. Its protein product is CASSLGLIAGETQYF.

This clone has just one count. Other DNA sequences in this sample translate to the same CDR3. The J gene is TRBJ2-7, the V gene TRBV9; 8 nucleotides line up with TRBD2. The junction had 4 bases not matched to a gene; V was cut back by 0 bases and J by 2 bases. This CDR3 comprises 15 residues. Germline V gene lookup returns CDR1 SGDLS and CDR2 YYNGEE. Here the CDR3 DNA reads TGTGCCAGCAGCGTAGGTCTAGCGGGCACCTACGAGCAGTACTTC. Translated: CASSVGLAGTYEQYF.

The chain has TRBV30 and TRBJ2-1; 8 bases agree with TRBD1. The germline V gene encodes CDR1 GTSNPN and CDR2 SVGIG (reference sequence). The CDR3 is made up of 14 amino acids. Trimming at V came to 3 bases and at J to 1 base, leaving 2 bases not matched to a gene. The CDR3 DNA reads TGTGCCTGGAGGAACAGGGGGTCCTACAATGAGCAGTTCTTC. Protein sequence: CAWRNRGSYNEQFF.

The CDR3 protein is CATRQGATDTQYF. The CDR3 DNA reads TGTGCCACGAGACAGGGGGCAACAGATACGCAGTATTTT. The chain uses TRBV5-4 and TRBJ2-3; 10 bases are a match to TRBD1. V dropped 9 bases and J dropped 3; count of bases not matched to a gene: 4. The CDR3 spans 13 residues. Germline CDR1 reads SGHNT; CDR2 reads YYREEE (reference sequence).